Listed below are T cell receptor beta chains from one sample, sequenced in a study of blood T cell repertoires in COVID-19. Assay used: immunoSEQ multiplex PCR; TCRdb lists only in-frame clones, some missing. The table has approximately 70,000 clones, more than 75% seen once. Sequencing was carried out using peripheral blood. Receptors were obtained from a human donor in a cohort sampled during active COVID-19. Each CDR3 is given with its conserved first and last residue. The D gene is left open where the match is weak. Where a row states a size, it is once, few, many or the class of an expanded clone; other rows omit it.

CATSRDLGRAGQETQYF	TGTGCCACCAGCAGAGATCTGGGGAGGGCGGGACAAGAGACCCAGTACTTC	NA	TRBJ2-5	TRBD2	TRBV15
CASEAANSYNEQFF	TGTGCCAGCGAAGCGGCGAACTCCTACAATGAGCAGTTCTTC	few	TRBJ2-1	NA	TRBV2
CASSVGQGDYGYTF	TGTGCCAGCAGTGTAGGACAGGGTGACTATGGCTACACCTTC	NA	TRBJ1-2	TRBD1	TRBV2
CASSPDRGEAFF	TGTGCCAGCAGCCCAGACAGGGGTGAAGCTTTCTTT	NA	TRBJ1-1	TRBD1	TRBV7-9
CASSRGGAEKLFF	TGTGCCAGCAGTCGCGGTGGGGCTGAAAAACTGTTTTTT	NA	TRBJ1-4	NA	TRBV28
CASSFDRDRGREAEAFF	TGTGCCAGCAGTTTCGACCGGGACAGGGGGCGCGAGGCTGAAGCTTTCTTT	NA	TRBJ1-1	TRBD1	TRBV6-2/TRBV6-3
CASSQDMGQADTQYF	TGTGCCAGCAGCCAAGACATGGGTCAGGCAGATACGCAGTATTTT	NA	TRBJ2-3	NA	TRBV3-1/TRBV3-2
CASSRRQGGGQETQYF	TGTGCCAGCAGCCGCAGACAGGGAGGAGGGCAAGAGACCCAGTACTTC	once	TRBJ2-5	NA	TRBV3-1/TRBV3-2
CASSEGTGVPVAGYTF	TGTGCCAGCAGTGAAGGGACGGGGGTACCCGTTGCGGGCTACACCTTC	NA	TRBJ1-2	NA	TRBV6-1
CASSAGKVDRAYEQYF	TGTGCCAGTAGTGCCGGGAAAGTCGACAGGGCCTACGAGCAGTACTTC	once	TRBJ2-7	TRBD1	TRBV19
CASSPGGTGGEQYF	TGCGCCAGCAGCCCGGGGGGGACAGGGGGCGAGCAGTACTTC	NA	TRBJ2-7	TRBD1	TRBV5-1
CASSLGETGMLNTEAFF	TGTGCCAGCAGCTTGGGTGAGACAGGGATGTTAAACACTGAAGCTTTCTTT	NA	TRBJ1-1	TRBD1	TRBV5-5